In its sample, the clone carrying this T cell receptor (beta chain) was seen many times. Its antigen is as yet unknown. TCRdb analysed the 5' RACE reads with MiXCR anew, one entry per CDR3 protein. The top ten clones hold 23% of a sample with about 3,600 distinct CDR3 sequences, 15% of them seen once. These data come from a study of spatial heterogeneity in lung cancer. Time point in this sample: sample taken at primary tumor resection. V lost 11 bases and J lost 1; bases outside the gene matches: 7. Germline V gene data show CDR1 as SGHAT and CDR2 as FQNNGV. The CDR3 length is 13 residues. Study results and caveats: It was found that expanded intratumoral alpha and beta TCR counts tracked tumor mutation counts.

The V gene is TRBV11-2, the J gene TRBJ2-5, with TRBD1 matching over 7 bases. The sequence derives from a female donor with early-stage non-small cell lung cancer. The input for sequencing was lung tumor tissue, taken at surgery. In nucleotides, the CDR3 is TGTGCCTCAGCGACAGGGCCCCAAGAGACCCAGTACTTC. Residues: CASATGPQETQYF.